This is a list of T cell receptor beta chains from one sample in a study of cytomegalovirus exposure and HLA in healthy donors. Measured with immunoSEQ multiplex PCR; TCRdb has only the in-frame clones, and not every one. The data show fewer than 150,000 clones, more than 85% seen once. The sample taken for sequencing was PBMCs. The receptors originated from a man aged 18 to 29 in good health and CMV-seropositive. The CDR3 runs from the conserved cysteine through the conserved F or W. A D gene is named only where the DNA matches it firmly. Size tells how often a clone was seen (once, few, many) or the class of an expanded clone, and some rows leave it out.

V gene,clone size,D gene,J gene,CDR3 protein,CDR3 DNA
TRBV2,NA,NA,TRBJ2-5,CASRAVFQETQYF,TGTGCCAGCAGAGCCGTATTCCAAGAGACCCAGTACTTC
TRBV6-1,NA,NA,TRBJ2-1,CASSEAGGSYNEQFF,TGTGCCAGCAGTGAAGCGGGGGGCTCCTACAATGAGCAGTTCTTC
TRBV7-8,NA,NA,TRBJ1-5,CASSLDGRRYNQPQHF,TGTGCCAGCAGCTTAGATGGCAGGCGATACAATCAGCCCCAGCATTTT
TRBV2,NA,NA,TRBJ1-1,CANRQDLNTEAFF,TGTGCCAACCGGCAGGATTTGAACACTGAAGCTTTCTTT
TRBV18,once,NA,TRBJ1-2,CASSPPSDYGYTF,TGTGCCAGCTCACCACCGTCGGACTATGGCTACACCTTC
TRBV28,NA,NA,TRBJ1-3,CASSLSHGVAGSGNTIYF,TGTGCCAGCAGTTTATCCCACGGAGTGGCAGGGTCTGGAAACACCATATATTTT
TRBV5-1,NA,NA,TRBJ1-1,CASSLGNRVNTEAFF,TGCGCCAGCAGCTTGGGCAACAGGGTCAACACTGAAGCTTTCTTT
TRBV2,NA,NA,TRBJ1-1,CASGRKGRSTEAFF,TGTGCCAGCGGTCGTAAAGGGAGGAGCACTGAAGCTTTCTTT
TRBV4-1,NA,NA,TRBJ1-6,CASSQDRGARSPLHF,TGCGCCAGCAGCCAAGATCGGGGGGCGCGATCACCCCTCCACTTT
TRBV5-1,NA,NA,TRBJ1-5,CASSRTGQSNQPQHF,TGCGCCAGCAGCCGAACAGGGCAGAGCAATCAGCCCCAGCATTTT
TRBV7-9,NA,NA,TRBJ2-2,CASSLGAEGDTGELFF,TGTGCCAGCAGCCTTGGGGCGGAAGGGGACACCGGGGAGCTGTTTTTT
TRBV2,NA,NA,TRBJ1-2,CASSLGGVLYYGYTF,TGTGCCAGCAGCCTTGGGGGGGTTCTCTACTATGGCTACACCTTC
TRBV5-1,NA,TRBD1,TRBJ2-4,CASSSFGTGVNIQYF,TGCGCCAGCTCCTCTTTCGGGACAGGGGTAAACATTCAGTACTTC
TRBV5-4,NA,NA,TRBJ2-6,CASSLDFHVLTF,TGTGCCAGCAGCTTAGACTTCCACGTCCTGACTTTC
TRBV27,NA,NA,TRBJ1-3,CASSLGGASGNTIYF,TGTGCCAGCTCCCTGGGGGGTGCTTCTGGAAACACCATATATTTT
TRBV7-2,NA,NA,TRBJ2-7,CASSLGGDSNYEQYF,TGTGCCAGCAGCTTAGGGGGGGACAGCAACTACGAGCAGTACTTC
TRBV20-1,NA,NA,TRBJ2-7,CSADYTYEQYF,TGCAGTGCCGACTACACCTACGAGCAGTACTTC
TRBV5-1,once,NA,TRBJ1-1,CASSLSFGRTEAFF,TGCGCCAGCAGCTTGTCGTTCGGTCGGACTGAAGCTTTCTTT